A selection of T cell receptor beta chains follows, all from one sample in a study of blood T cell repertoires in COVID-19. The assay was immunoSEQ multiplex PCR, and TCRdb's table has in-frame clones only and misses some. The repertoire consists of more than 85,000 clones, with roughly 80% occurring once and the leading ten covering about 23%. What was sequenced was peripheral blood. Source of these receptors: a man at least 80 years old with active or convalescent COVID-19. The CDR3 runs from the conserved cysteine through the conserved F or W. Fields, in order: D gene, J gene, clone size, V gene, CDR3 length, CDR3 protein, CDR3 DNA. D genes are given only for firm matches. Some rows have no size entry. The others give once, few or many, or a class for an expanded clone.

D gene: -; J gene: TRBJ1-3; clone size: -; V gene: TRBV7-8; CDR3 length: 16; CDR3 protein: CASSLGGTKTGNTIYF; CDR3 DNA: TGTGCCAGCAGCCTAGGGGGGACAAAAACTGGAAACACCATATATTTT
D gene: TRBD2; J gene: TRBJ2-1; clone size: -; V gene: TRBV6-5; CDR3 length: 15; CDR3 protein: CASSVLGGVGNEQFF; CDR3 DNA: TGTGCCAGCAGCGTCCTGGGAGGGGTCGGCAATGAGCAGTTCTTC
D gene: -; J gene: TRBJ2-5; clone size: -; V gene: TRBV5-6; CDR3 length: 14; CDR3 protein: CASSPNRVGETQYF; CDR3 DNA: TGTGCCAGCAGTCCAAACAGGGTTGGCGAGACCCAGTACTTC
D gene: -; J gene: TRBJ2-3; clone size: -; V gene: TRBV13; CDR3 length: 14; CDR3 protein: CASSTIRGGDTQYF; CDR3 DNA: TGTGCCAGCAGCACGATAAGGGGAGGAGATACGCAGTATTTT
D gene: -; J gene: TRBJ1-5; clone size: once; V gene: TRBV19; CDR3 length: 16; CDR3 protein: CASSTADKTENQPQHF; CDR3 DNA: TGTGCCAGTAGTACAGCCGACAAGACAGAAAATCAGCCCCAGCATTTT
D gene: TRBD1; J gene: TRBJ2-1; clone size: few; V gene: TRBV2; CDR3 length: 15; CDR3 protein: CASSDRGRSFYEQFF; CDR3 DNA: TGTGCCAGCAGTGATAGGGGGCGGAGTTTCTATGAGCAGTTCTTC
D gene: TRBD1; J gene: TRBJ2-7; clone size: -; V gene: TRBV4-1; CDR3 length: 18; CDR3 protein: CASSQEKHETGWSYEQYF; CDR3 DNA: TGCGCCAGCAGCCAAGAAAAGCATGAGACAGGGTGGTCCTACGAGCAATACTTC
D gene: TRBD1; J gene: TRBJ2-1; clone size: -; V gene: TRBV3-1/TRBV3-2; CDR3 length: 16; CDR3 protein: CASTGSPGQGAGEQFF; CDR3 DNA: TGTGCCAGCACCGGGAGTCCGGGACAGGGGGCCGGTGAGCAGTTCTTC
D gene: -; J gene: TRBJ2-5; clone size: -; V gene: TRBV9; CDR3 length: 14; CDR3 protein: CASSVGGGGAAQYF; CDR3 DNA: TGTGCCAGCAGCGTAGGGGGAGGAGGGGCGGCCCAGTACTTC
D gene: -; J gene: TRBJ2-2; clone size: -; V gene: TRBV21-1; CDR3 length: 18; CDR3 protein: CASSKGPTALGNTGELFF; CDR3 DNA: TGTGCCAGCAGCAAAGGACCCACAGCTTTGGGGAACACCGGGGAGCTGTTTTTT
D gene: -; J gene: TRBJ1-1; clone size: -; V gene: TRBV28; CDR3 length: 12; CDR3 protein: CASSGTNAEAFF; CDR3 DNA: TGTGCCAGCAGTGGGACAAACGCTGAAGCTTTCTTT
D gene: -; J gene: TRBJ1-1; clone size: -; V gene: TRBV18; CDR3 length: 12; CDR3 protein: CASSPEYPEAFF; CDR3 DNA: TGTGCCAGCTCACCGGAGTACCCTGAAGCTTTCTTT
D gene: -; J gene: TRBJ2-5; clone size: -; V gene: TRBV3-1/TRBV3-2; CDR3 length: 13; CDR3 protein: CASSLPSQETQYF; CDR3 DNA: TGTGCCAGCAGCCTCCCCTCTCAAGAGACCCAGTACTTC
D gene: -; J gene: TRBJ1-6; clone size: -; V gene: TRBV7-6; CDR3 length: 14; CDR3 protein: CASSLGHGNSPLHF; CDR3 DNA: TGTGCCAGCAGCTTGGGCCATGGGAATTCACCCCTCCACTTT
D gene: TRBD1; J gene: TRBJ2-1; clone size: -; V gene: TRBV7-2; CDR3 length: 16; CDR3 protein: CASSSTRDRGPVEQFF; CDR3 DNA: TGTGCCAGCAGTAGCACCCGGGACAGGGGGCCGGTTGAGCAGTTCTTC
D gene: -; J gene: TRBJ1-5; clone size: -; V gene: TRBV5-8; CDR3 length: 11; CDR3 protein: CASSLTPPQHF; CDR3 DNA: TGTGCCAGCAGCCTTACTCCGCCCCAGCATTTT
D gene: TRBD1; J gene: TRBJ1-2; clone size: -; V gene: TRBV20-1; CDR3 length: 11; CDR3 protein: CSANRGQGYTF; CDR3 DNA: TGCAGTGCTAACAGGGGGCAAGGCTACACCTTC
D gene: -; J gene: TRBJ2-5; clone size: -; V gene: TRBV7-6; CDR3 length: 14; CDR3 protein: CASSWTPGDETQYF; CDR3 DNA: TGTGCCAGCAGCTGGACTCCGGGGGACGAGACCCAGTACTTC
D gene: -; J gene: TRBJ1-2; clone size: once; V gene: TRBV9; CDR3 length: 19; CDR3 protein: CASSVDLPSTGLTNYGYTF; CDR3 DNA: TGTGCCAGCAGCGTAGACCTCCCTTCAACAGGGCTGACTAACTATGGCTACACCTTC
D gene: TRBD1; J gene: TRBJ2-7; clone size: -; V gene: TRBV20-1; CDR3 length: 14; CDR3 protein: CSASPQGFSYEQYF; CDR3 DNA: TGCAGTGCTAGTCCACAGGGGTTCTCCTACGAGCAGTACTTC
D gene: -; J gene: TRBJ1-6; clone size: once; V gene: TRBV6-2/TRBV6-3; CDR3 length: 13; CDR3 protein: CASSQHPYSPLHF; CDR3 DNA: TGTGCCAGCAGTCAACACCCCTATTCACCCCTCCACTTT
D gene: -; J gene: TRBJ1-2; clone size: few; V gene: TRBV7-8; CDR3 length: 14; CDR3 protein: CASSPTGGNYGYTF; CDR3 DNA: TGTGCCAGCAGCCCGACGGGGGGGAACTATGGCTACACCTTC
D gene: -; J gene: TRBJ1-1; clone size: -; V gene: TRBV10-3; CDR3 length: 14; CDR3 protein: CAISVRPGDTEAFF; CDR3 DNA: TGTGCCATCAGTGTGAGGCCGGGGGACACTGAAGCTTTCTTT
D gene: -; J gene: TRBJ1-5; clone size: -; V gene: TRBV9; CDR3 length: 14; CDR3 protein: CASSVGGYSQPQHF; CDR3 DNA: TGTGCCAGCAGCGTAGGCGGTTATAGCCAGCCCCAGCATTTT
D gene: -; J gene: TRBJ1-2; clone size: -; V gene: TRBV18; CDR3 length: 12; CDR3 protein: CASSLSNYGYTF; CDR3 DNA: TGTGCCAGCTCACTATCTAACTATGGCTACACCTTC
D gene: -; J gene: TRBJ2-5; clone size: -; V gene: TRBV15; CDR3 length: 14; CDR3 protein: CATSRDQRYETQYF; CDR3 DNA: TGTGCCACCAGCAGAGATCAACGGTACGAGACCCAGTACTTC
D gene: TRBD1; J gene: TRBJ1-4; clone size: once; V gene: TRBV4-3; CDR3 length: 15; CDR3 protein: CASSQNRGGNEKLFF; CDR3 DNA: TGCGCCAGCAGCCAAAACAGGGGGGGGAATGAAAAACTGTTTTTT
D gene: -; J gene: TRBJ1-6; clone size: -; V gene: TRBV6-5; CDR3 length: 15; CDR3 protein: CASSAADRDNSPLHF; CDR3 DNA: TGTGCCAGCAGCGCGGCAGACAGAGATAATTCACCCCTCCACTTT
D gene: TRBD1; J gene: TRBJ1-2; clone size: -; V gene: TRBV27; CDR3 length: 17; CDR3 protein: CASSLLTGTGVNYGYTF; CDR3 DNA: TGTGCCAGCAGTCTGTTAACCGGGACAGGAGTTAACTATGGCTACACCTTC
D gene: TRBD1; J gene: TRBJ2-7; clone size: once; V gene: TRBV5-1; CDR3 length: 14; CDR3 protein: CASSWGQGAYEQYF; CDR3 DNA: TGCGCCAGCAGCTGGGGACAGGGTGCCTACGAGCAGTACTTC
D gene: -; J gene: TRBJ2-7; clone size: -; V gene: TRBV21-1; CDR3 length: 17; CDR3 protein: CASSQIHFEGQVNEQYF; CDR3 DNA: TGTGCCAGCAGCCAAATCCACTTCGAGGGACAGGTAAACGAGCAGTACTTC